This T cell receptor beta chain was recorded in a study of T cell responses to AZD1222 COVID-19 vaccine. General observations from the study: Distributed over spike, vaccine-associated CD4 TCRs predominated at 160-218 and 743-854. Among the donors, most were white British and more were female, and clonal diversity was possibly underestimated. The peak T cell response came first, and repertoires were sampled only after it. The study reported that nearly half of spike-specific TCRs target unmutated variant regions.

Comment on this clone: The antigen is undetermined. Germline and junction disagree at one end, which may indicate a read error.

Profiling relied on immunoSEQ multiplex PCR, and the TCRdb table lists in-frame clones only, not all of them. The sample has 95,000 to 110,000 clones; around 91% are singletons. CDR3 length: 11 amino acids. Germline V gene data show CDR1 as SGHAT and CDR2 as FQNNGV. The specimen comprised peripheral blood, sampled on day 0 of AZD1222 vaccination. This clonotype was sampled from an adult in good health. V gene TRBV11-2 combines with J gene TRBJ1-1, with D hard to call. CDR3 sequence (DNA): TGTGCCAGCAGCTTAGAGAGGGAAAAAGTCTTT. It specifies CASSLEREKVF.